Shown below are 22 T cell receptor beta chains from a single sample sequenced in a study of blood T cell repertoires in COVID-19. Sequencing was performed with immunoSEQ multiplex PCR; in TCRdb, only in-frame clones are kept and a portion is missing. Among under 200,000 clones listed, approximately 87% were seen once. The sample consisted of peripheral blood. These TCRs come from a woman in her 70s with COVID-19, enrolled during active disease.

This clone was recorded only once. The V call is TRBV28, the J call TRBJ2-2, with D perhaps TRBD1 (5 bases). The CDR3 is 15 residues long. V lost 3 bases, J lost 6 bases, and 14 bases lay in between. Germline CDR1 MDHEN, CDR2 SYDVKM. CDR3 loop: CASSFPGLGAGELFF. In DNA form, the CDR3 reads TGTGCCAGCAGTTTCCCAGGGTTGGGTGCCGGGGAGCTGTTTTTT.

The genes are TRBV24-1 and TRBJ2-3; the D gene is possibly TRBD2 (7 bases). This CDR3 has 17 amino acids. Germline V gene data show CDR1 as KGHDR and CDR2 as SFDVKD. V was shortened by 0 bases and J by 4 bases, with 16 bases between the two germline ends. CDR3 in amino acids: CATSDLWREGGADTQYF. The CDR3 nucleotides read TGTGCCACCAGTGATTTGTGGAGAGAGGGGGGGGCAGATACGCAGTATTTT.

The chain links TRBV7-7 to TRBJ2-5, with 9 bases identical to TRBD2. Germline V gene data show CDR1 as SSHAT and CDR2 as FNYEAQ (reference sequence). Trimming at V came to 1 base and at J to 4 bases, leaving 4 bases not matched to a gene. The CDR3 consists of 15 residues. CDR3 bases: TGTGCCAGCAGCTTAGAGGGCGGGGGGGCAGAGACCCAGTACTTC. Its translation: CASSLEGGGAETQYF.

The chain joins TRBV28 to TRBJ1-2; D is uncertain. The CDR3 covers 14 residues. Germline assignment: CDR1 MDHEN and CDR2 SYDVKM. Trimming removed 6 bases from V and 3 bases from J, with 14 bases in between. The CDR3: CASSPILGDYGYTF. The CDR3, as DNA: TGTGCCAGCAGCCCGATCCTCGGGGACTATGGCTACACCTTC.

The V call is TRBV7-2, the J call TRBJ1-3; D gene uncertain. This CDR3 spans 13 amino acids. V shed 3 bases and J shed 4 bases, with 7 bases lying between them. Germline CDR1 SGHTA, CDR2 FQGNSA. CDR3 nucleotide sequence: TGTGCCAGCAGCTTTCGTAGCGGAAACACCATATATTTT. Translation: CASSFRSGNTIYF.

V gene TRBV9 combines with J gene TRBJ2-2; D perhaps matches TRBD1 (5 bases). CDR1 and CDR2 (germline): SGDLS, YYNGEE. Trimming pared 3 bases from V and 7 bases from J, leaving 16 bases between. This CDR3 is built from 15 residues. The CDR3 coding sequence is TGTGCCAGCAGCGAACGAGTCAGGGTGAACGGGGAGCTGTTTTTT. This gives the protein CASSERVRVNGELFF. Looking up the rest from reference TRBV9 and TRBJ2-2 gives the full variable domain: DSGVTQTPKHLITATGQRVTLRCSPRSGDLSVYWYQQSLDQGLQFLIQYYNGEERAKGNILERFSAQQFPDLHSELNLSSLELGDSALYFCASSERVRVNGELFFGEGSRLTVL.

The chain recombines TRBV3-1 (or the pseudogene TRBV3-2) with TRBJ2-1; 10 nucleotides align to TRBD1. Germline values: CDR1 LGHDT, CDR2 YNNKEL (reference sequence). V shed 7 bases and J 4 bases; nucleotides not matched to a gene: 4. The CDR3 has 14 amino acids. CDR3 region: CASKTGGAYNEQFF. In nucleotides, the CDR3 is TGTGCCAGCAAGACAGGGGGCGCTTACAATGAGCAGTTCTTC.

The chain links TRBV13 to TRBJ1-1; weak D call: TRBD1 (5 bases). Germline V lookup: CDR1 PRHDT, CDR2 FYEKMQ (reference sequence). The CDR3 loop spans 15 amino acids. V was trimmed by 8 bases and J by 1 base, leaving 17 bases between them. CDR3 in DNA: TGTGCCAGCCACTCCGGGGGGAAACGGAACACTGAAGCTTTCTTT. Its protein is CASHSGGKRNTEAFF.

DNA of the CDR3: TGTGCCAGCAGCTTATCTACAGGGAATCAGCCCCAGCATTTT. Residues: CASSLSTGNQPQHF. The rearrangement joins TRBV7-2 to TRBJ1-5; tentatively, D is TRBD1 (6 bases). Trimming took 2 bases from V and 4 from J, leaving 9 bases between them. Germline V gives CDR1 SGHTA, CDR2 FQGNSA. CDR3 size: 14 residues.

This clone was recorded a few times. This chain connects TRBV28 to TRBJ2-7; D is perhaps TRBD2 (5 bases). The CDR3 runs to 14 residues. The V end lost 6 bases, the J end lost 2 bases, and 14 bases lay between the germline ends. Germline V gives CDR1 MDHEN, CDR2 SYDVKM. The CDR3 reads CASSPPDGTYEQYF. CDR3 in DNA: TGTGCCAGCAGCCCTCCGGACGGGACCTACGAGCAGTACTTC.

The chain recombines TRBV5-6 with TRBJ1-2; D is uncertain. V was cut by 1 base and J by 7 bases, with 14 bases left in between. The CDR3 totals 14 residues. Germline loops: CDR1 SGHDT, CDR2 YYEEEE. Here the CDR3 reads CASSLYLTDGGYTF. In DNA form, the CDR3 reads TGTGCCAGCAGCTTGTACCTAACAGACGGTGGCTACACCTTC.

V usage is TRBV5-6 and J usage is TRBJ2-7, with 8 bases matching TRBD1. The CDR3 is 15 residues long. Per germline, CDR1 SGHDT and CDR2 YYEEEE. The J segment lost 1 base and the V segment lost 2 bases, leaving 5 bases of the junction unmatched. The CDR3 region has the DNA TGTGCCAGCAGCTTTTACCGGACAGGGTCCTACGAGCAGTACTTC. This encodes CASSFYRTGSYEQYF. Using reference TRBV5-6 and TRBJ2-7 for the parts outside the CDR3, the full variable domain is DAGVTQSPTHLIKTRGQQVTLRCSPKSGHDTVSWYQQALGQGPQFIFQYYEEEERQRGNFPDRFSGHQFPNYSSELNVNALLLGDSALYLCASSFYRTGSYEQYFGPGTRLTVT.

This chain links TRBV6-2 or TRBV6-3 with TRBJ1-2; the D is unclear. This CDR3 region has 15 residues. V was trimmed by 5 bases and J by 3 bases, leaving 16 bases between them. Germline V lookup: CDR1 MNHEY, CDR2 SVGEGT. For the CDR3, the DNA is TGTGCCAGCAGTCTTCGGGTGGGAGCGGACTATGGCTACACCTTC. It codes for CASSLRVGADYGYTF.

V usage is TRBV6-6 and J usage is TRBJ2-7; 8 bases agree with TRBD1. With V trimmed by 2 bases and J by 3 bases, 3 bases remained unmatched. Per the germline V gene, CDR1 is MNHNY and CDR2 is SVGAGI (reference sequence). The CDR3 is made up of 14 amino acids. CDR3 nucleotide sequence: TGTGCCAGCAGTTACACCACAGGGGGCTACGAGCAGTACTTC. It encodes CASSYTTGGYEQYF.

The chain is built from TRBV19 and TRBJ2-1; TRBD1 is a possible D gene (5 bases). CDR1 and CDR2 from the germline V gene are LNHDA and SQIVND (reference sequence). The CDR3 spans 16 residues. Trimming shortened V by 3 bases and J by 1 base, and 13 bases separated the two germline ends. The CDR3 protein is CASSIAGYLSYNEQFF. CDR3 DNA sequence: TGTGCCAGTAGTATTGCAGGGTACCTTTCCTACAATGAGCAGTTCTTC.

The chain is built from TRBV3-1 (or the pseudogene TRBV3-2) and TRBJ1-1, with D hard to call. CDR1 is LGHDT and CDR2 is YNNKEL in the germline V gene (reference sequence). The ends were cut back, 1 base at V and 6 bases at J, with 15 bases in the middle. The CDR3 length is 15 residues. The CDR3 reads CASSQGFSIYAEAFF. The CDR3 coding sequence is TGTGCCAGCAGCCAAGGTTTTAGTATATACGCTGAAGCTTTCTTT.

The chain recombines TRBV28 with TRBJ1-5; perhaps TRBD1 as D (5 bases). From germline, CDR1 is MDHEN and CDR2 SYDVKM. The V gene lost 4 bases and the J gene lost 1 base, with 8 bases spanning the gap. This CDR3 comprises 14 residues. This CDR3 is CASSSGGSNQPQHF. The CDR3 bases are TGTGCCAGCAGTTCCGGGGGAAGCAATCAGCCCCAGCATTTT. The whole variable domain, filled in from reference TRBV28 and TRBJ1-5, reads DVKVTQSSRYLVKRTGEKVFLECVQDMDHENMFWYRQDPGLGLRLIYFSYDVKMKEKGDIPEGYSVSREKKERFSLILESASTNQTSMYLCASSSGGSNQPQHFGDGTRLSIL.

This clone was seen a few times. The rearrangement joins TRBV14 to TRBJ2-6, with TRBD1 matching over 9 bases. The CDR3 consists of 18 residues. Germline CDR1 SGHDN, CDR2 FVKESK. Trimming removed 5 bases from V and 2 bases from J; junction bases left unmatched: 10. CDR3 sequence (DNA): TGTGCCAGCAGCTTGAAGGACAGGGGATTCGCTGGGGCCAACGTCCTGACTTTC. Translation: CASSLKDRGFAGANVLTF.

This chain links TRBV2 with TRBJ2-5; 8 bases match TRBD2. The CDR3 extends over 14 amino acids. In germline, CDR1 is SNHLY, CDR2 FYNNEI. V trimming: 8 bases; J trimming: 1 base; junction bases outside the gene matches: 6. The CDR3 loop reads CASVASGFQETQYF. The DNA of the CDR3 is TGTGCCAGCGTGGCTAGCGGGTTCCAAGAGACCCAGTACTTC.

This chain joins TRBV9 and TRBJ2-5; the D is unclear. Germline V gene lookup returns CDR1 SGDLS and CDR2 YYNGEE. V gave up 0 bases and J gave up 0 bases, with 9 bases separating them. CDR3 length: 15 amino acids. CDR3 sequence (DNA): TGTGCCAGCAGCGTAGTCCGAGGAGACCAAGAGACCCAGTACTTC. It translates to CASSVVRGDQETQYF.

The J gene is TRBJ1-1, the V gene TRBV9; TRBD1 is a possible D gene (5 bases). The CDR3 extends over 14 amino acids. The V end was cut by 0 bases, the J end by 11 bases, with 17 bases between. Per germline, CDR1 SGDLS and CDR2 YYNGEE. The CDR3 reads CASSVEGGTGEAFF. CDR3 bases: TGTGCCAGCAGCGTAGAGGGCGGGACCGGTGAGGCTTTCTTT. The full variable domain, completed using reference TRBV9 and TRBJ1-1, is DSGVTQTPKHLITATGQRVTLRCSPRSGDLSVYWYQQSLDQGLQFLIQYYNGEERAKGNILERFSAQQFPDLHSELNLSSLELGDSALYFCASSVEGGTGEAFFGQGTRLTVV.

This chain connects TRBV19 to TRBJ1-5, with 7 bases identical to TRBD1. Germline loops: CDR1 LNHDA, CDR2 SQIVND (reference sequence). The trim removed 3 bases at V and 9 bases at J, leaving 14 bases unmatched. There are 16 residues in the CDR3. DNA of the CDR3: TGTGCCAGTAGTATCTCCGGGACAGTGGATGTATGGCCCCAGCATTTT. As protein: CASSISGTVDVWPQHF.